The rows below give T cell receptor beta chains drawn from one sample of a study of cytotoxic CD8 clonotypes in ibrutinib-treated CLL. Generated by immunoSEQ multiplex PCR, the TCRdb table keeps only in-frame clones and is missing some. The sample has 150,000 or so clones, around 77% seen once. The input for sequencing was PBMCs, taken after 12 months of ibrutinib treatment. The receptors were sampled from a human donor with chronic lymphocytic leukemia. CDR3s include the opening cysteine and the closing phenylalanine or tryptophan. The D gene is left open where the match is weak. Rows give clone size only sometimes, using once, few, many, or a class for an expanded clone.

J gene	V gene	clone size	D gene	CDR3 DNA	CDR3 protein
TRBJ1-2	TRBV2	-	TRBD1	TGTGCCAGCAAGAGGACAGGGGGGGATCGTGGCTACACCTTC	CASKRTGGDRGYTF
TRBJ1-2	TRBV10-3	-	TRBD1	TGTGCCATCAGTTGGACAGGCGAGGATGGCTACACCTTC	CAISWTGEDGYTF
TRBJ2-1	TRBV21-1	-	-	TGTGCCAGCAGCCCCGGGACGGCCTACAATGAGCAGTTCTTC	CASSPGTAYNEQFF
TRBJ2-2	TRBV5-1	-	-	TGCGCCAGCAGCTTGGAACCGAAGGAGCTGTTTTTT	CASSLEPKELFF
TRBJ2-7	TRBV2	-	TRBD2	TGTGCCAGCCGGAGAGGCGGGGGAGCCTACGAGCAGTACTTC	CASRRGGGAYEQYF
TRBJ2-7	TRBV7-9	-	TRBD1	TGTGCCAGCGTATCGGGACAGGGCTACGAGCAGTACTTC	CASVSGQGYEQYF
TRBJ1-5	TRBV9	-	-	TGTGCCAGCAGCGTAGGGGTTCAGGGGAACCAGCCCCAGCATTTT	CASSVGVQGNQPQHF
TRBJ1-1	TRBV6-5	-	-	TGTGCCAGTACTGGCGCTTCCACTGAAGCTTTCTTT	CASTGASTEAFF
TRBJ1-4	TRBV28	few	-	TGTGCCAGCAGGAAACAGGGAGAAAAACTGTTTTTT	CASRKQGEKLFF
TRBJ2-6	TRBV2	-	-	TGTGCCAGCAACTTGTTACGGTCGATTAGCTCTGGGGCCAACGTCCTGACTTTC	CASNLLRSISSGANVLTF
TRBJ1-1	TRBV9	-	TRBD1	TGTGCCAGCAGCGTAGTGGACAGGGGCACTGAAGCTTTCTTT	CASSVVDRGTEAFF
TRBJ2-1	TRBV27	-	TRBD1	TGTGCCAGCGGACAGGGCAATGAGCAGTTCTTC	CASGQGNEQFF
TRBJ1-6	TRBV5-6	few	TRBD1	TGTGCCAGCAGCAACGGACAGGGTAATTCACCCCTCCACTTT	CASSNGQGNSPLHF
TRBJ1-2	TRBV5-4	-	TRBD1	TGTGCCAGCAGCTTGGCTAGACAGGGTCCGATCTATGGCTACACCTTC	CASSLARQGPIYGYTF
TRBJ1-3	TRBV19	many	-	TGTGCCAGTGGATGGCAGGGAGGAAACACCATATATTTT	CASGWQGGNTIYF
TRBJ2-6	TRBV28	-	-	TGTGCCAGCAGTTCGATCCTGACGTCTGGGGCCAACGTCCTGACTTTC	CASSSILTSGANVLTF
TRBJ2-7	TRBV30	-	TRBD2	TGTGCCTGGAGTAGTAGCGGGCCCCACTTGGCGAAGTACTTC	CAWSSSGPHLAKYF
TRBJ1-3	TRBV7-9	-	TRBD1	TGTGCCAGCAGCTCACAGGGGCTTGTTGGAAACACCATATATTTT	CASSSQGLVGNTIYF
TRBJ2-5	TRBV21-1	-	-	TGTGCCAGCAGCAAATCCCGCCTTGGCCCTCAAGAGACCCAGTACTTC	CASSKSRLGPQETQYF
TRBJ1-2	TRBV9	-	-	TGTGCCAGCAGCGTAGAAGGCTATGGCTACACCTTC	CASSVEGYGYTF
TRBJ2-7	TRBV6-5	-	TRBD1	TGTGCCAGCAGTTTTGACAGGGGGAACTACGAGCAGTACTTC	CASSFDRGNYEQYF
TRBJ1-1	TRBV5-1	-	-	TGCGCCAGCAGCCCGGAGGGGACTGCGAACACTGAAGCTTTCTTT	CASSPEGTANTEAFF
TRBJ2-1	TRBV29-1	-	TRBD1	TGCAGCGGGGGACAGGGGTTCAATGAGCAGTTCTTC	CSGGQGFNEQFF
TRBJ2-3	TRBV5-1	-	TRBD2	TGCGCCAGCAGCCAAGGGACTAACACAGATACGCAGTATTTT	CASSQGTNTDTQYF
TRBJ1-1	TRBV4-1	-	-	TGCGCCAGCAGCCAAGAATCGGGGACAACCAACACTGAAGCTTTCTTT	CASSQESGTTNTEAFF
TRBJ1-2	TRBV19	-	-	TGTGCCAGTAGTATAGAAGGACGGATTCTCTATGGCTACACCTTC	CASSIEGRILYGYTF
TRBJ2-1	TRBV27	-	TRBD2	TGTGCCAGCAGTACCCCAATGCGGGGGGGCTATGATGAGCAGTTCTTC	CASSTPMRGGYDEQFF
TRBJ2-6	TRBV5-1	-	-	TGCGCCAGCAGCCTACCGAGCTCTGGGGCCAACGTCCTGACTTTC	CASSLPSSGANVLTF
TRBJ1-5	TRBV10-3	-	TRBD1	TGTGCCATTTCAGTTGACAGGGAGGAGCGTCAGCCCCAGCATTTT	CAISVDREERQPQHF
TRBJ2-7	TRBV30	once	TRBD2	TGTGCCTGGACTAGCGGGAGTTGGGGCTACGAGCAGTACTTC	CAWTSGSWGYEQYF
TRBJ1-2	TRBV5-5	-	-	TGTGCCAGCAGCGAAGAAGTGAGGGACTATGGCTACACCTTC	CASSEEVRDYGYTF
TRBJ1-2	TRBV18	-	-	TGTGCCAGCTCCCCCCCCGGGAGTGGCTACACCTTC	CASSPPGSGYTF
TRBJ2-2	TRBV7-2	-	-	TGTGCCAGCAGCACTTCAGGGGCCGGGGAGCTGTTTTTT	CASSTSGAGELFF
TRBJ2-1	TRBV15	once	TRBD1	TGTGCCATCCGGGACAGGGGATCCGATGAGCAGTTCTTC	CAIRDRGSDEQFF
TRBJ1-2	TRBV30	-	TRBD1	TGTGCCTGGAGTGTACAGGGGGCATACGGCTACACCTTC	CAWSVQGAYGYTF
TRBJ2-7	TRBV29-1	few	TRBD1	TGCAGCGTGGCTAACGTAGCAGGGGGCTACGAGCAGTACTTC	CSVANVAGGYEQYF
TRBJ2-3	TRBV19	-	-	TGTGCCAGTAGTCCTGAGGTTATTAGGACAGATACGCAGTATTTT	CASSPEVIRTDTQYF
TRBJ2-2	TRBV28	-	-	TGTGCCAGCAGTTTTTTAGCTTTCGAGGTCGGGGAGCTGTTTTTT	CASSFLAFEVGELFF
TRBJ2-7	TRBV18	-	-	TGTGCCAGCTCCGATTTTGCGGCTAGCGGGGACAGGATCTACGAGCAGTACTTC	CASSDFAASGDRIYEQYF
TRBJ1-1	TRBV21-1	-	-	TGTGCCAGCAGCAAAGGGGAGGGCTTCGGGACAGGGTATGAACGGACTGAAGCTTTCTTT	CASSKGEGFGTGYERTEAFF
TRBJ2-6	TRBV27	-	-	TGTGCCAGCAGTTTAGAAGGGGCCGCTGGGGCCAACGTCCTGACTTTC	CASSLEGAAGANVLTF
TRBJ1-4	TRBV27	-	-	TGTGCCAGCAGTTTAGACGGAGGATCGGGAAAACTGTTTTTT	CASSLDGGSGKLFF
TRBJ2-1	TRBV5-1	-	TRBD1	TGCGCCAGCAGAGGACAGGGGGTCTCTTACAATGAGCAGTTCTTC	CASRGQGVSYNEQFF
TRBJ1-1	TRBV10-3	-	TRBD1	TGTGCCATCAGCCTTAACCGGACAGGGGGCCGTATCACTGAAGCTTTCTTT	CAISLNRTGGRITEAFF
TRBJ1-1	TRBV5-1	-	-	TGCGCCAGCAGCTTGGAACTAGCTCAAGTCGAAGCTTTCTTT	CASSLELAQVEAFF
TRBJ2-5	TRBV7-2	many	TRBD2	TGTGCCAGCAGCTTTTCCCTCGGCGGGAGGGCCGGGGAGACCCAGTACTTC	CASSFSLGGRAGETQYF
TRBJ2-7	TRBV7-8	-	-	TGTGCCAGCAGCTCCCCGCCAGGGGCGGTTGACGAGCAGTACTTC	CASSSPPGAVDEQYF
TRBJ2-3	TRBV19	-	-	TGTGCCAGTAGTATATTAGGGGTGGGCACAGATACGCAGTATTTT	CASSILGVGTDTQYF
TRBJ2-1	TRBV9	few	TRBD2	TGTGCCAGCAGCGCCATAGCGGGAGGGCCAACTTATAGACCGAGGGAGCAGTTCTTC	CASSAIAGGPTYRPREQFF
TRBJ2-7	TRBV10-2	-	TRBD2	TGCGCCAGCAGTGATGGGACTAGCGGGGGATACGAGCAGTACTTC	CASSDGTSGGYEQYF
TRBJ1-1	TRBV6-5	-	-	TGTGCCAGCAGTTACGCCCCCATGAACACTGAAGCTTTCTTT	CASSYAPMNTEAFF
TRBJ2-3	TRBV7-9	-	-	TGTGCCAGCAGCTTAGCTGGGTACGCCACAGATACGCAGTATTTT	CASSLAGYATDTQYF
TRBJ2-5	TRBV6-5	-	-	TGTGCCAGCAGTTACTCATTGGGGGAGACCCAGTACTTC	CASSYSLGETQYF
TRBJ2-7	TRBV12-5	-	TRBD2	TGTGCTAGTGGTTTAGCCGGGATGATAGCGGGAGGAACCTACGAGCAGTACTTC	CASGLAGMIAGGTYEQYF
TRBJ2-7	TRBV7-2	-	-	TGTGCCAGCAGCTTAGTGGGTGGGACGAGCTCCTACGAGCAGTACTTC	CASSLVGGTSSYEQYF